The 26 T cell receptor beta chains below come from one sample, sequenced in a study of T cell changes during pregnancy in multiple sclerosis. Assay used: immunoSEQ multiplex PCR; TCRdb lists only in-frame clones, some missing. Of fewer than 40,000 clones detected, about nine tenths appear once; the ten largest clones hold approximately 4.1%. The sample consisted of CD8+ T cells from peripheral blood mononuclear cells, taken after pregnancy. These receptors were taken from a female donor with multiple sclerosis, enrolled in a pregnancy study.

This clone occurred once. This sequence joins TRBV12-5 and TRBJ2-5; D not resolved. V dropped 6 bases and J dropped 4 bases, with 6 bases sitting between them. This CDR3 has 11 residues. The germline CDR1 and CDR2 sequences are LGHNT and FRNRAP. The CDR3 DNA sequence: TGTGCTAGTGGGGGCCGAGAGACCCAGTACTTC. Translation gives CASGGRETQYF.

The chain links TRBV2 to TRBJ1-1, with TRBD1 identical over 7 bases. The CDR3 extends over 16 amino acids. Germline lookup yields CDR1 SNHLY and CDR2 FYNNEI. Trimming cost V 2 bases and J 0 bases; bases outside gene matches: 6. DNA for the CDR3: TGTGCCAGCAGTGAACCCCCGGACAGGTTGAACACTGAAGCTTTCTTT. This codes for CASSEPPDRLNTEAFF.

The chain couples TRBV30 to TRBJ2-7; no definite D call. CDR1 GTSNPN and CDR2 SVGIG come from the germline V gene (reference sequence). Trimming stripped 0 bases from V and 4 bases from J, with 4 bases between. This CDR3 contains 11 residues. The CDR3 sequence: CAWSVSYEQYF. DNA for the CDR3: TGTGCCTGGAGTGTCTCTTACGAGCAGTACTTC.

To note about this clone: An end of the junction differs from the germline gene, which may be a read error. The chain employs TRBV7-7 and TRBJ2-7; 8 nucleotides match TRBD1. This CDR3 is 13 amino acids long. Per the germline V gene, CDR1 is SSHAT and CDR2 is FNYEAQ (reference sequence). The CDR3, as DNA: TGTGCTAGCAGCTTAAGACAGGGGTACGAGCAGTACTTC. It translates to CASSLRQGYEQYF.

The V and J genes are TRBV6-1 and TRBJ1-1; 8 nucleotides match TRBD1. V shed 6 bases, J shed 3 bases, and the junction held 9 bases outside the gene matches. The germline gives CDR1 MNHNS, CDR2 SASEGT. The CDR3 extends over 15 amino acids. For the CDR3, the DNA is TGTGCCAGCAGCGGAGACAGGGGAGGGTACACTGAAGCTTTCTTT. It translates to CASSGDRGGYTEAFF.

The chain has TRBV19 and TRBJ1-5; 7 nucleotides line up with TRBD1. V lost 2 bases, J lost 4 bases, and 5 bases stayed unmatched. The CDR3 contains 15 residues. Germline lookup yields CDR1 LNHDA and CDR2 SQIVND (reference sequence). Written as DNA, the CDR3 is TGTGCCAGTAGTATACGACAGGGCGGAAATCAGCCCCAGCATTTT. Its protein product is CASSIRQGGNQPQHF. Full variable domain (missing parts from reference TRBV19 and TRBJ1-5): DGGITQSPKYLFRKEGQNVTLSCEQNLNHDAMYWYRQDPGQGLRLIYYSQIVNDFQKGDIAEGYSVSREKKESFPLTVTSAQKNPTAFYLCASSIRQGGNQPQHFGDGTRLSIL.

The chain joins TRBV15 to TRBJ2-3, with D hard to call. The CDR3 length is 11 residues. Trimming took 5 bases from V and 8 from J, leaving 8 bases between them. The germline gives CDR1 LNHNV, CDR2 YYDKDF (reference sequence). The CDR3 bases are TGTGCCACCAGCTGGTTCGGTACGCAGTATTTT. This gives the protein CATSWFGTQYF.

The chain joins TRBV18 to TRBJ2-2; D gene unclear. Germline CDR1 KGHSH, CDR2 LQKENI. Trimming shortened V by 8 bases and J by 0 bases, and 10 bases separated the two germline ends. This CDR3 is 14 amino acids long. For the CDR3, the DNA is TGTGCCAGCCTTCACACAACGAACACCGGGGAGCTGTTTTTT. Its translation: CASLHTTNTGELFF.

This clone was seen once. The V and J genes are TRBV9 and TRBJ1-2; no clear D. Germline V gene data show CDR1 as SGDLS and CDR2 as YYNGEE. Trimming stripped 0 bases from V and 7 bases from J, with 13 bases between. The CDR3 consists of 14 residues. DNA for the CDR3: TGTGCCAGCAGCGTAGTGCAGGATAGAAGTGGCTACACCTTC. Its protein product is CASSVVQDRSGYTF.

The chain joins TRBV7-9 to TRBJ1-2; unclear D gene. CDR1 is SEHNR, CDR2 FQNEAQ, per germline (reference sequence). Trimming took off 4 bases at V and 6 bases at J, with 21 bases between the two ends. CDR3 length: 16 amino acids. CDR3 coding DNA: TGTGCCAGCAGCTCCAATCTCCGCGGCCGCCTGAATGGCTACACCTTC. Its protein is CASSSNLRGRLNGYTF.

The chain employs TRBV9 and TRBJ1-2, with a weak D call TRBD1 (5 bases). The V gene's germline CDR1 is SGDLS and CDR2 YYNGEE. The CDR3 length is 16 residues. With 3 bases removed from V and 8 bases from J, the gap between germline ends came to 23 bases. This CDR3 is CASSAPSGGITDGYTF. The DNA of the CDR3 is TGTGCCAGCAGCGCCCCCTCCGGGGGTATAACAGACGGCTACACCTTC. Drawing the rest from reference TRBV9 and TRBJ1-2, the complete variable domain is DSGVTQTPKHLITATGQRVTLRCSPRSGDLSVYWYQQSLDQGLQFLIQYYNGEERAKGNILERFSAQQFPDLHSELNLSSLELGDSALYFCASSAPSGGITDGYTFGSGTRLTVV.

This sequence joins TRBV7-3 and TRBJ2-7; weak D call: TRBD2 (5 bases). The length of the CDR3 is 13 residues. Germline CDR1 reads SGHTA; CDR2 reads FQGTGA. The V gene lost 5 bases and the J gene lost 8 bases, with 16 bases spanning the gap. The CDR3 nucleotides read TGTGCCAGCAGCACGACCCCCGGGGAAAAGCAGTACTTC. Its translation: CASSTTPGEKQYF. Filled out from reference TRBV7-3 and TRBJ2-7, the complete variable domain reads GAGVSQTPSNKVTEKGKYVELRCDPISGHTALYWYRQSLGQGPEFLIYFQGTGAADDSGLPNDRFFAVRPEGSVSTLKIQRTERGDSAVYLCASSTTPGEKQYFGPGTRLTVT.

This rearrangement joins TRBV6-1 to TRBJ1-5; perhaps TRBD1 as D (5 bases). The CDR3 runs 15 residues. V lost 4 bases to trimming and J lost 7 bases, with 17 bases between them. Germline V gene lookup returns CDR1 MNHNS and CDR2 SASEGT. Written as DNA, the CDR3 is TGTGCCAGCAGTGGACCGGACGGGGGTTGGCAGCCCCAGCATTTT. Translation gives CASSGPDGGWQPQHF.

The chain couples TRBV4-1 to TRBJ2-7; 7 bases line up with TRBD2. From germline, CDR1 is MGHRA and CDR2 YSYEKL. Losses at the gene ends were 0 bases for V and 3 bases for J; bases not matched to a gene: 2. This CDR3 comprises 14 residues. DNA of the CDR3: TGCGCCAGCAGCCAAGAGGGGGGGGTCTACGAGCAGTACTTC. Amino acid sequence: CASSQEGGVYEQYF.

This chain connects TRBV9 to TRBJ2-5; D is ambiguous. V was clipped by 3 bases and J by 5 bases, with 11 bases between them. This CDR3 is built from 13 residues. Germline V CDR1 and CDR2: SGDLS, YYNGEE. The CDR3 region has the DNA TGTGCCAGCAGCGCTAATCCCAGGGAGACCCAGTACTTC. This encodes CASSANPRETQYF.

The rearrangement joins TRBV7-2 to TRBJ1-5; D possibly corresponds to TRBD1 (6 bases). The CDR3 loop spans 13 amino acids. Germline V gene sequence: CDR1 SGHTA, CDR2 FQGNSA. Deletions cut 5 bases from V and 8 bases from J, with 13 bases between. Here the CDR3 DNA reads TGTGCCAGCAGCCCCACGACAGGCGAGCCCCAGCATTTT. Encoded protein: CASSPTTGEPQHF.

V is TRBV7-9 and J is TRBJ1-2, with D maybe TRBD1 (5 bases). The V end lost 2 bases, the J end lost 12 bases, and 19 bases lay between the germline ends. The CDR3 spans 14 residues. Per germline, CDR1 SEHNR and CDR2 FQNEAQ (reference sequence). The CDR3 DNA is TGTGCCAGCAGCTTATTAGTAACGGGGCGGGGAGACACCTTC. This sequence encodes CASSLLVTGRGDTF. Variable domain in full (rest from reference TRBV7-9 and TRBJ1-2): DTGVSQNPRHKITKRGQNVTFRCDPISEHNRLYWYRQTLGQGPEFLTYFQNEAQLEKSRLLSDRFSAERPKGSFSTLEIQRTEQGDSAMYLCASSLLVTGRGDTFGSGTRLTVV.

The genes are TRBV7-8 and TRBJ2-7; 12 bases are a match to TRBD2. Germline lookup yields CDR1 SGHVS and CDR2 FQNEAQ. This CDR3 is 14 amino acids long. The junction had 3 bases not matched to a gene; V was cut back by 5 bases and J by 4 bases. The CDR3 coding sequence is TGTGCCAGCAGCCTCGGACTAGCGGGATACGAGCAGTACTTC. Translated, it gives CASSLGLAGYEQYF.

J is TRBJ1-2 and V is TRBV5-6; 7 nucleotides line up with TRBD1. The CDR3 covers 15 residues. Germline CDR1 reads SGHDT; CDR2 reads YYEEEE. The V segment lost 4 bases and the J segment 5 bases; nucleotides outside the gene matches: 11. The CDR3 nucleotides are TGTGCCAGCAGCGCGCGGGACAGCCCTTTTTATGGCTACACCTTC. Its translation: CASSARDSPFYGYTF.

This clone occurred once. The chain has TRBV27 and TRBJ1-1, with 11 positions matching TRBD1. The J segment lost 6 bases and the V segment lost 6 bases, leaving 3 bases of the junction unmatched. This CDR3 is built from 13 residues. Germline assignment: CDR1 MNHEY and CDR2 SMNVEV (reference sequence). The CDR3 sequence: CASRLGQGAEAFF. The CDR3 coding sequence is TGTGCCAGCAGACTGGGACAGGGGGCTGAAGCTTTCTTT.

This rearrangement joins TRBV5-4 to TRBJ2-3; 7 bases align to TRBD1. Germline lookup yields CDR1 SGHNT and CDR2 YYREEE (reference sequence). The CDR3 totals 14 residues. Unmatched junction bases numbered 1, after V lost 0 bases and J lost 3 bases. CDR3 in amino acids: CASSLGGQTDTQYF. CDR3 nucleotide sequence: TGTGCCAGCAGCTTGGGGGGACAGACAGATACGCAGTATTTT.

The V and J genes are TRBV7-6 and TRBJ2-7, with D perhaps TRBD1 (5 bases). This CDR3 contains 13 residues. Trimming took off 1 base at V and 6 bases at J, with 10 bases between the two ends. Germline CDR1 and CDR2: SGHVS and FNYEAQ. The CDR3 coding sequence is TGTGCCAGCAGCTTAGGTGCAGGGTTCGAGCAGTACTTC. Translated: CASSLGAGFEQYF.

This clone has just one count. This rearrangement joins TRBV7-9 to TRBJ1-4, with D tentatively TRBD1 (5 bases). CDR1 and CDR2 (germline): SEHNR, FQNEAQ (reference sequence). The CDR3 sequence is 14 residues long. V lost 5 bases to trimming and J lost 6 bases, with 13 bases between them. Here the CDR3 reads CASSPAGRDEKLFF. For the CDR3, the DNA is TGTGCCAGCAGCCCAGCGGGGCGCGATGAAAAACTGTTTTTT.

V gene TRBV6-6 combines with J gene TRBJ2-3; 16 nucleotides match TRBD2. The CDR3 totals 14 residues. The V segment lost 10 bases and the J segment 7 bases; nucleotides outside the gene matches: 5. Germline assignment: CDR1 MNHNY and CDR2 SVGAGI (reference sequence). The CDR3 bases are TGTGCCATCGGGACTAGCGGGGGGGGGAATACGCAGTATTTT. This codes for CAIGTSGGGNTQYF.

The chain employs TRBV15 and TRBJ2-1, with TRBD1 as a possible D gene (5 bases). Germline CDR1 and CDR2: LNHNV and YYDKDF (reference sequence). With 1 base removed from V and 6 bases from J, the gap between germline ends came to 10 bases. There are 14 residues in the CDR3. As DNA, the CDR3 is TGTGCCACCAGCAGAGGGCAGGGTTTCAATGAGCAGTTCTTC. Its protein product is CATSRGQGFNEQFF.

The genes are TRBV4-1 and TRBJ1-2; a weak D match, TRBD1 (6 bases). Germline CDR1 is MGHRA and CDR2 is YSYEKL. CDR3 length: 13 residues. The V and J ends lost 4 bases and 5 bases respectively, with 11 bases between them. The CDR3 here is CASSPLGAYGYTF. DNA for the CDR3: TGCGCCAGCAGCCCCCTGGGGGCTTATGGCTACACCTTC.